Many counts were recorded for the clone carrying this TCR beta chain. Its cognate antigen is unknown. These data come from a study of T cells after yellow fever vaccination. Study-wide results and caveats: Peaking on day 5 versus 15, the secondary response was faster but weaker. Once the booster was given, most primary-vaccination clones reappeared, at just under 98% for CD4 and over 75% for CD8.

Germline values: CDR1 LGHDT, CDR2 YNNKEL (reference sequence). This CDR3 region has 15 residues. V shed 4 bases and J 2 bases; nucleotides not matched to a gene: 1. TCRdb re-called the 5' RACE reads through MiXCR, storing one row per CDR3 protein. Here the sample spans about 74,000 distinct CDR3 sequences, around 6.5% being singletons. This material consisted of CD8+ T cells sorted from PBMCs, taken less than 6 days after the first yellow fever vaccination. The clonotype was recovered from a man aged 18-30 years who received the YFV17D yellow fever vaccine. The genes are TRBV3-1 and TRBJ2-3, with 12 bases identical to TRBD2. The CDR3 loop reads CASSPSGGATDTQYF. CDR3 bases: TGTGCCAGCAGCCCTAGCGGGGGGGCCACAGATACGCAGTATTTT.